The entry that follows covers one T cell receptor (beta chain) sequence. One end of the junction does not line up with germline, which may come from a read error. The library targeted TCRbeta and was prepared with unique molecular identifiers. In TCRdb, the PCR reads were re-called with MiXCR into one record per CDR3 protein. The sample lists hundreds of thousands of distinct CDR3 sequences, roughly 17% occurring once. The CDR3 covers 16 residues. Germline CDR1 reads DFQATT; CDR2 reads SNEGSKA (reference sequence). The sample is drawn from a study of T-cell reconstitution after alpha-beta-depleted transplantation in children.

The material was PBMCs from the stem cell graft donor, obtained from the stem cell graft. This TCR was recovered from a human donor who donated a stem cell graft to a child with acute myeloid leukemia. The chain joins TRBV20-1 to TRBJ1-1; perhaps TRBD1 as D (5 bases). The CDR3 DNA reads as TGCTGTGCTAGAGGGGAGGATGGAGGAAAGGGCCCTGAAGCTTTCTTT. Its translation is CCARGEDGGKGPEAFF.